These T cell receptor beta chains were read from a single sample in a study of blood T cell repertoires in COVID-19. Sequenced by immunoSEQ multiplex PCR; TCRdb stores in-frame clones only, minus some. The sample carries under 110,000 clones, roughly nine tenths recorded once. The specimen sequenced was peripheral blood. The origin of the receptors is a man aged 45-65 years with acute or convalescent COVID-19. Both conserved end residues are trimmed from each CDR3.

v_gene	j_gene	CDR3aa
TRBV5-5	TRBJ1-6	ASRPGQEVTYNSPLH
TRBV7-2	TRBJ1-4	ASSFETTGGKLF
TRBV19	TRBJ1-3	ASSSDRERGNTIY
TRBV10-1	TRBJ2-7	ASSPTGPYEQY
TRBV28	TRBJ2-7	ASVTGYEQY
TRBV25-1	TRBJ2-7	ASSLGSNYEQY
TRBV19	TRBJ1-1	ASSTPAGLTEAF
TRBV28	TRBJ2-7	ASSLRRNEQY
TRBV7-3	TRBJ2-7	ASSLQSSGYEQY
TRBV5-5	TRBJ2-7	ASSYTFYEQY
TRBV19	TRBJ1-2	ASSMGTLALGGYT
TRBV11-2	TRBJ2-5	ASSSGLAGGQETQY
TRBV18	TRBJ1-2	ASSPPGRRGGGYT
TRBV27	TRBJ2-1	ASSLYGQGNEQF
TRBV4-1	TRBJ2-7	ASSQGVSLGSYEQY
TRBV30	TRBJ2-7	AWSVPGPQGYEQY
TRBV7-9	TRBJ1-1	ASTKLAGVGTEAF
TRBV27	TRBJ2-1	ASRKGRTNGEQF
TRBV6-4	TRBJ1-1	ASSAQGMTEAF
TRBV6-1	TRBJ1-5	ASSEAPDRVLGQPQH
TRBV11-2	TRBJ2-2	ASSLGTGRTGELF
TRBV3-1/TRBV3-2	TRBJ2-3	ASSRQSTDTQY
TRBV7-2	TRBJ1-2	ASSPLRPGTEFYGYT
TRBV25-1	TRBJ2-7	AGSEFRNYEQY
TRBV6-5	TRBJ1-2	ASRMGQANGYT
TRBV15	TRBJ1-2	ATSRRQKNYGYT
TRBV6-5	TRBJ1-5	ASSYSSGGNQPQH
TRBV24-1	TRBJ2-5	APRGVTETQY
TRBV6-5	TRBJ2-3	ASSSPGGGGTDTQY
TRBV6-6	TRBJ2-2	ASSDIRASTGELF
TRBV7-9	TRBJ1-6	ASSLAAGGADSPLH
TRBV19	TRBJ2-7	ASSIVGTGDHEQY
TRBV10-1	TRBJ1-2	AGLTGYGGYT
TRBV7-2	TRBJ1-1	ASSLNRMNTEAF
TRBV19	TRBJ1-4	ASSKTPGQGIEKLF
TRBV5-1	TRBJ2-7	ASSRGQGVNEQY
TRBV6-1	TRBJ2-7	ASSEAAGSVYEQY
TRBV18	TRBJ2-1	ASSLDSGPSTLYNEQF
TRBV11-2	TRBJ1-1	ASSLLGSSGTEAF
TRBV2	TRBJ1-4	ASSDYPGVGEKLF
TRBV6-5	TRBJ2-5	ASSRSGVRETQY